One sample yielded the 14 T cell receptor beta chains listed below, sequenced in a study of a mutant IDH1 vaccine in newly diagnosed glioma. The assay was immunoSEQ multiplex PCR, and TCRdb's table has in-frame clones only and misses some. The top ten hold approximately 19% of the sample, which has approximately 37,000 clones, roughly 80% seen once. The time point denotes: week 47, end of study. Each vaccine dose was 300 ug of mutant IDH1 20-mer peptide, with topical imiquimod. Their specific antigens are unknown. The input for sequencing was PBMCs, taken from a glioma patient whose treatment included an IDH1 peptide vaccine. These receptors all come from a man aged 18 to 30 with glioma. Some clones in this sample may be carry-over from other donors' samples.

V usage is TRBV25-1 and J usage is TRBJ2-5; TRBD1 might be the D (6 bases). The CDR3 spans 13 residues. V was shortened by 5 bases and J by 3 bases, with 10 bases between the two germline ends. From germline, CDR1 is MGHDK and CDR2 SYGVNS. The CDR3 here is CASSPGVEETQYF. As DNA, the CDR3 is TGTGCCAGCAGTCCAGGGGTCGAAGAGACCCAGTACTTC. Full variable domain (missing parts from reference TRBV25-1 and TRBJ2-5): EADIYQTPRYLVIGTGKKITLECSQTMGHDKMYWYQQDPGMELHLIHYSYGVNSTEKGDLSSESTVSRIRTEHFPLTLESARPSHTSQYLCASSPGVEETQYFGPGTRLLVL.

To note about this clone: Other DNA sequences of this sample code for an identical CDR3. This chain uses TRBV6-6 with TRBJ2-3, with no clear D. The CDR3 runs 14 residues. Germline CDR1 and CDR2: MNHNY and SVGAGI (reference sequence). V was clipped by 0 bases and J by 0 bases, with 4 bases between them. The CDR3 nucleotides are TGTGCCAGCAGTTACTCGAGGAGCACAGATACGCAGTATTTT. It translates to CASSYSRSTDTQYF.

V and J are TRBV29-1 and TRBJ2-5; tentatively, D is TRBD1 (6 bases). The CDR3 runs to 13 residues. Trimming cost V 2 bases and J 4 bases, with 11 bases left between them. CDR1 SQVTM and CDR2 ANQGSEA come from the germline V gene. CDR3 protein: CSVERRGLETQYF. Written as DNA, the CDR3 is TGCAGCGTTGAAAGAAGGGGGTTAGAGACCCAGTACTTC.

The sample holds one count of this clone. The CDR3 sequence: CSVLLAGGEQFF. The CDR3 DNA reads as TGCAGCGTTCTCCTAGCGGGTGGAGAGCAGTTCTTC. J is TRBJ2-1 and V is TRBV29-1, with 8 nucleotides matching TRBD2. V dropped 5 bases and J dropped 10; count of bases not matched to a gene: 7. CDR3 size: 12 residues. Looked up from germline, CDR1 is SQVTM and CDR2 is ANQGSEA.

This CDR3 is CASSKRGIDEQYF. The CDR3 coding sequence is TGTGCCAGTAGTAAAAGAGGGATCGACGAGCAGTACTTC. The chain uses TRBV19 and TRBJ2-7; weak D call: TRBD2 (5 bases). The CDR3 is made up of 13 amino acids. Trimming removed 4 bases at V and 5 bases at J, with 12 bases between. Germline-derived CDR1 and CDR2 are LNHDA and SQIVND (reference sequence).

This chain connects TRBV5-8 to TRBJ2-1, with unresolved D. This CDR3 contains 12 residues. Germline CDR1 is SGHTS and CDR2 is YDEGEE. Trimming removed 4 bases from V and 10 bases from J, with 12 bases in between. The CDR3 reads CASSGMELEQFF. As DNA, the CDR3 is TGTGCCAGCAGCGGTATGGAATTAGAGCAGTTCTTC.

V gene TRBV9 combines with J gene TRBJ2-7; TRBD2 agrees at 8 bases. The junction had 7 bases not matched to a gene; V was cut back by 3 bases and J by 2 bases. The CDR3 is 15 amino acids. Germline values: CDR1 SGDLS, CDR2 YYNGEE. CDR3 in amino acids: CASSEIAGGPYEQYF. The CDR3 region has the DNA TGTGCCAGCAGCGAGATTGCGGGGGGCCCCTACGAGCAGTACTTC.

This clone has a handful of counts. The gene calls are TRBV20-1 and TRBJ1-1, with D unclear. The CDR3 covers 11 residues. Germline CDR1 and CDR2: DFQATT and SNEGSKA (reference sequence). Trimming took off 7 bases at V and 1 base at J, with 7 bases between the two ends. CDR3 nucleotides: TGCAGTGATAGCAGGAACACTGAAGCTTTCTTT. It yields the protein CSDSRNTEAFF.

The chain employs TRBV4-1 and TRBJ2-7, with 10 bases fitting TRBD1. J gave up 3 bases and V 4 bases, and 6 bases lay outside the gene matches. Germline CDR1 MGHRA, CDR2 YSYEKL. CDR3 length equals 15 residues. CDR3 sequence (DNA): TGCGCCAGCAGCCGGGGACAGGGGACCGACTACGAGCAGTACTTC. As protein: CASSRGQGTDYEQYF.

The CDR3 spells CASRWGNTEAFF. The CDR3 DNA follows: TGTGCCAGCAGGTGGGGGAACACTGAAGCTTTCTTT. The rearrangement links TRBV2 to TRBJ1-1; D gene ambiguous. Germline values: CDR1 SNHLY, CDR2 FYNNEI. The CDR3 length is 12 residues. V lost 6 bases and J lost 1, with 6 bases in between.

This clone was seen only a few times. V usage is TRBV19 and J usage is TRBJ1-1, with 7 bases aligning to TRBD1. The V gene end was trimmed by 2 bases and the J gene end by 3 bases; junction bases not matched to a gene: 6. Germline values: CDR1 LNHDA, CDR2 SQIVND (reference sequence). CDR3 length equals 15 residues. This chain's CDR3 is CASSIPGGMDTEAFF. In DNA form, the CDR3 reads TGTGCCAGTAGTATACCAGGGGGAATGGACACTGAAGCTTTCTTT.

This clone has only a few counts. The chain employs TRBV30 and TRBJ1-1; D is uncertain. Trimming shortened V by 4 bases and J by 1 base, and 13 bases separated the two germline ends. Germline CDR1 is GTSNPN and CDR2 is SVGIG (reference sequence). CDR3 length equals 14 residues. For the CDR3, the DNA is TGTGCCTGGACCCCTCAGCCTAAGAACACTGAAGCTTTCTTT. Protein product: CAWTPQPKNTEAFF.

This chain connects TRBV30 to TRBJ1-4, with 9 bases matching TRBD1. The CDR3 length is 14 residues. Germline V gene lookup returns CDR1 GTSNPN and CDR2 SVGIG (reference sequence). V was clipped by 1 base and J by 5 bases; unmatched bases: 2. The CDR3 DNA sequence: TGTGCCTGGAGTGAGACAGGGGGGAATGAAAAACTGTTTTTT. Residues: CAWSETGGNEKLFF.

A few counts support this clone. The chain combines TRBV13 with TRBJ1-1; the D is unclear. V was shortened by 5 bases and J by 3 bases, with 28 bases between the two germline ends. The CDR3 is 19 residues long. Germline CDR1 PRHDT, CDR2 FYEKMQ (reference sequence). This CDR3 is CASSGGQEDPRAGDTEAFF. CDR3 bases: TGTGCCAGCAGCGGAGGGCAGGAGGATCCGCGAGCAGGAGACACTGAAGCTTTCTTT. The whole variable domain, remainder taken from reference TRBV13 and TRBJ1-1, is AAGVIQSPRHLIKEKRETATLKCYPIPRHDTVYWYQQGPGQDPQFLISFYEKMQSDKGSIPDRFSAQQFSDYHSELNMSSLELGDSALYFCASSGGQEDPRAGDTEAFFGQGTRLTVV.